The source of this TCR beta chain is a study of tumor and adjacent non-tumor tissue in lung cancer. Study at large: The cohort had about a dozen adenocarcinoma, 2 squamous cell and 1 small cell patients.

This sample's RNA came from whole unsorted tissue. A modified ARM-PCR protocol with three rounds of nested PCR amplified TCRbeta. TCRdb analysed the multiplex PCR reads with MiXCR anew, one entry per CDR3 protein. Altogether tens of thousands of distinct CDR3 sequences are present, just under 60% being singletons, with the ten largest covering roughly a fifth. This CDR3 comprises 13 residues. The V and J ends lost 5 bases and 7 bases respectively, with 15 bases between them. In germline, CDR1 is SQVTM, CDR2 ANQGSEA. V usage is TRBV29-1 and J usage is TRBJ1-5, with no clear D. The sequencing input was lung tumor tissue. The TCR sequence derives from a man over 45 with non-small cell lung cancer. Here the CDR3 reads CSVTVGSGQPQHF. The CDR3 DNA reads TGCAGCGTTACGGTGGGTTCGGGCCAGCCCCAGCATTTT.